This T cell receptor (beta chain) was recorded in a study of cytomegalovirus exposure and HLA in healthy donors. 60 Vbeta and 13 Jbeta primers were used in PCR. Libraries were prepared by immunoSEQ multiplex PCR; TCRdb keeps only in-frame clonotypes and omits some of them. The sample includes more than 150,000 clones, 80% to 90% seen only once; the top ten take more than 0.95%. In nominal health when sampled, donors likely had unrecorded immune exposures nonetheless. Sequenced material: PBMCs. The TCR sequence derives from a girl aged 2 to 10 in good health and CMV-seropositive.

This CDR3 is CASSPLPTGGNSIYGYTF. As DNA, the CDR3 is TGTGCCAGCAGTCCACTCCCGACAGGGGGAAACTCAATCTATGGCTACACCTTC. This chain links TRBV6-4 with TRBJ1-2, with TRBD1 matching 9 bases. The germline CDR1 and CDR2 sequences are MRHNA and SNTAGT. This CDR3 region has 18 residues. Trimming took 5 bases from V and 4 from J; bases not matched to a gene: 17.